The subject of this entry is one TCR beta chain. J gave up 0 bases and V 0 bases, and 4 bases lay outside the gene matches. Germline loops: CDR1 LGHDT, CDR2 YNNKEL (reference sequence). This CDR3 comprises 18 residues. The record originates from a study of blood T cell repertoires in COVID-19. Study-level information: Sites across the United States, Italy and Spain contributed samples from acute and convalescent COVID-19. From T cells, B-cell-depleted T cells, or PBMCs came the material, which was cDNA or gDNA.

In the original workflow: Nucleated cell number was recorded as an estimate derived from reference gene primer amplification. Produced via immunoSEQ multiplex PCR; TCRdb's table is partial and in-frame only. V and J calls and clone size are copied from that table; D and trimming were computed from the DNA. The sample includes about 76,000 clones, about 88% of them seen just once. This clonotype originated in a human donor in a cohort sampled during active COVID-19. Sequencing used peripheral blood. The chain has TRBV3-1 (or the pseudogene TRBV3-2) and TRBJ2-3; 12 bases align to TRBD2. CDR3 sequence (DNA): TGTGCCAGCAGCCAAGATCGGCTAGCGGGAGGGAGCACAGATACGCAGTATTTT. Residues: CASSQDRLAGGSTDTQYF.